This T cell receptor (beta chain) was sequenced in a study of blood T cell repertoires in COVID-19. Overall study: PBMCs, B-cell-depleted T cells, or T cells provided the cDNA or gDNA that made up the material.

Profiling relied on immunoSEQ multiplex PCR, and the TCRdb table lists in-frame clones only, not all of them. Altogether more than 45,000 clones are present, 82% being singletons, with the ten largest covering around a fifth. V lost 5 bases, J lost 1 base, and 2 bases stayed unmatched. The CDR3 loop spans 13 amino acids. Germline CDR1 and CDR2: WNHNN and SYGVQD (reference sequence). The chain has TRBV10-1 and TRBJ2-7; TRBD1 matches 7 bases. This TCR derives from an older woman with acute or convalescent COVID-19. What was sequenced was peripheral blood. CDR3 sequence (DNA): TGCGCCAGCAGTCGGGACAGTTCCTACGAGCAGTACTTC. This encodes CASSRDSSYEQYF.